This entry describes one T cell receptor (beta chain). Which antigen it targets is not known. It has no much larger one-base neighbor in the sample; base qualities were not kept. The sample belongs to a study of cytomegalovirus exposure and HLA in healthy donors (TCRdb year 2017). With regard to the full study: In an earlier analysis of roughly 500 of the donors, 276 Gb of sequence data and 120 million or so unique TCR beta sequences from 150 million to 200 million T cells were reported. Around 330 gigabases of sequencing data and around 85 million unique TCR sequences made up an early release that covered several hundred HLA-typed donors. The genetic ancestry cluster associated with self-reported Caucasian donors included 65% to 90% of the roughly 400 genotyped donors. The study aimed to test whether signatures of past pathogen exposure could be identified by cataloging public T cell receptors. The study used immunosequencing to profile the T cell repertoires of more than 650 subjects and linked those repertoires to cytomegalovirus serostatus. Along with the roughly 700-subject first cohort, a separate validation cohort of over a hundred different subjects was used. To predict cytomegalovirus infection status, the study brought together high-throughput TCR immunosequencing, statistical association of individual TCRs with disease status, and machine learning. A later analysis re-examined previously published TCR beta repertoires from roughly 720 donors and added high-resolution HLA genotyping to investigate patterns of TCR occurrence. Rather than using new phenotypic data, the later analysis identified candidate immune exposures from TCR beta sequences and from how often those sequences occurred across donors. To decide whether each TCR beta V gene segment behaved as functional or pseudogenic, an earlier analysis of fewer than 750 of the donors relied on high-throughput TCR beta sequencing. Donor age, sex, ethnicity and CMV serostatus were collected together with the repertoire data. A later genetic analysis took genome-wide SNP genotypes for about 55% of the roughly 670 donors and used that subset as a discovery cohort. Every repertoire in the discovery cohort had been generated on one and the same sequencing platform. Class I and class II HLA loci were covered by the typing at four-digit resolution. Typing coverage varied by locus: roughly 629-630 donors for A, B, C, DRB1 and DQB1; roughly 500 for DQA1; more than 600 for DPA1; roughly 450 for DPB1. A few DR-DQ haplotypes were treated as single units for association and clustering because of strong linkage in the cohort. Among around 400 genotyped donors of the cohort, an average of approximately 240,000 unique TCR beta nucleotide sequences were sequenced per donor, 15% to 20% of them non-productive. Results the study describes overall, beyond this receptor: It was suggested by the authors that the approach could potentially be generalized to other disease states and immunological phenotypes. When HLA alleles, especially DR and DQ, strongly co-occurred, attributing TCR associations to individual alleles was difficult. Most CMV-associated TCR beta chains appeared to be HLA-restricted in a later analysis, and the HLA associations seemed to be driven largely by CMV exposure. Most TCR sequences were seen in very few donors, while some public TCRs were found in many individuals. Because HLA typing was unavailable for some donors at each locus, only the typed subset was used in association tests. Some IMGT-functional V segments, including TRBV6-2 and TRBV6-3, could not be told apart with the 87-base-pair reads, so those segments were excluded. Immune exposure information for the cohort was limited to CMV serostatus. In both the original and validation cohorts, the classifier was reported to diagnose cytomegalovirus status with high specificity and sensitivity. According to a later analysis, TCR association rates differed among HLA loci, with DRB1 alleles showing the most associated TCRs and HLA-C alleles showing the fewest. In a later analysis, several top co-occurrence clusters were reported to appear linked to parvovirus B19, influenza, CMV and Epstein-Barr virus. A later genetic analysis reported fewer N-insertions in productive TCRs among donors in an Asian-associated ancestry cluster than the approximately 700-donor mean. In a later analysis, HLA-associated TCR beta chains were found to be more clonally expanded and to have lower generation probabilities than equally common non-associated chains. Linkage disequilibrium might explain the correlated functional status among segregating V segments, but an unknown experimental factor could not be excluded. The sequencing pipeline was judged likely to have produced a cluster of highly shared sequence variants as a technical artifact. The earlier analysis of 587 of the donors excluded 15 to 20 rarely observed V segments, including chromosome 9 orphons, because counts were too low. A later genetic analysis associated a missense DCLRE1C variant with V-gene and J-gene trimming of TCR beta chains, and an independent cohort replicated the association. A further reported finding was that TCR beta sequences accurately predicted the HLA-A and HLA-B alleles for most subjects in the first cohort. The study gave a list of more than 150 TCR beta chains associated with cytomegalovirus. At a false discovery rate of 0.05, a later analysis linked approximately 18,000 TCR beta sequences to specific HLA alleles. In an earlier analysis of about 540 of the donors, most TCR beta V segments were observed in productive rearrangements about 87% or about 30% of the time, broadly matching IMGT annotations. Sequencing depth was assumed to be roughly uniform across donors in the presence/absence analyses, though that assumption may not hold. In vitro tests confirmed that a few of the cytomegalovirus-associated TCR beta chains recognize cytomegalovirus antigens. In this cohort, only TCR beta chains were sequenced, and detectable features were limited by the absence of alpha or paired-chain data.

The junction carries 17 bases between V and J, which are trimmed by 6 bases and 3 bases respectively. The germline V gene gives CDR1 as SGHAT and CDR2 as FQNNGV. From its cysteine to its phenylalanine, the CDR3 spans 16 amino acids. The retained sequence is limited to the CDR3, 48 bases, with the frame set at the first base. Receptors were amplified or captured by the immunoSEQ multiplex PCR assay. The multiplex PCR relied on a mix of 60 forward primers for TCR Vbeta segments and 13 reverse primers for TCR Jbeta segments. Amplification of the CDR3 region of rearranged TCR beta genes was performed with a multiplex PCR assay on genomic DNA. Amplified TCR beta libraries were sequenced as 87-base-pair reads on the Illumina HiSeq System. In the authors' own workflow: In a later analysis, tens of millions of unique TCR beta chains were counted across the approximately 670 repertoires, and roughly 9.9 million of these chains were shared by at least two donors. A nearest-neighbor algorithm error-corrected the raw reads and collapsed the reads into unique sequences, merging closely related sequences to remove PCR and sequencing errors. CDR3 sequences were aligned to IMGT reference sequences to assign V, D and J gene segments. Each retained sequence needed at least a six-nucleotide match to both a V gene segment and a J gene segment. Rearrangements were classified as productive when the CDR3 lacked stop codons and remained in frame with V and J, and all other rearrangements were classified as non-productive. CDR3 was defined according to IMGT convention as the region running from the second conserved V-encoded cysteine to the conserved J-encoded phenylalanine. The earlier analysis of fewer than 700 of the donors excluded sequences that lacked an unambiguous match to a single V gene segment. In an earlier analysis of 587 of the donors, V segments were called functional above 56.7% productive rearrangements and were called segregating when the between-donor standard deviation exceeded 5%. A statistical classification framework was built to diagnose cytomegalovirus status from the catalog of TCR beta chain sequences. In a later analysis, V and J genes were assigned by comparing TCR nucleotide sequences against IMGT/GENE-DB human TR gene sequences. The TCRdist pipeline was used in a later analysis to assign CDR3 sequences and most-parsimonious VDJ recombination scenarios. In a later analysis, every TCR beta chain was defined by the combination of its CDR3 amino acid sequence and its V-gene family, and reads without a unique V-gene family were dropped. In a later analysis, approximately 640 highly shared, low-generation-probability nucleotide sequences were removed to address suspected cross-contamination and a sequencing artifact. In a later analysis, a clonal expansion index was calculated for each public chain from normalized within-repertoire ranks of inferred template counts. In a later analysis, generation probabilities were computed using a VDJ recombination model fitted to out-of-frame rearrangements, and the results were checked against IGoR. In a later analysis, TCR-TCR, TCR-HLA and TCR-CMV co-occurrence was scored with hypergeometric tests, and a repertoire-size bias correction was applied to TCR pairs. A later analysis estimated false discovery rates by permuting HLA or CMV assignments 20 times. In a later analysis, co-occurring TCRs were grouped with DBSCAN, and TCRdist sequence similarity was added when clustering was performed within HLA-allele-positive subsets. For co-occurrence clustering, repertoires with fewer than 30,000 or more than 120,000 public chains were excluded, along with roughly 5 repertoires with anomalous nucleotide sharing. The table was pulled from immuneACCESS by TCRdb, which kept in-frame rearrangements only. Such tables lose some clones; where checked, under half of the loss comes from unresolved V genes, and the rest has no known cause. D and trimming come from the DNA, and the V and J calls and clone size come from that table. Recorded for this sample are some 150,000 clones; around 81% of them occurred a single time. The ten largest clones capture roughly 1.9% of the sample.

The cohort comprised 670 or so healthy bone marrow donors. Cohort members were all nominally healthy when sampled, although unrecorded immune exposures were likely present. The donor was CMV seropositive and was included in the group of 289 seropositive cohort members. Each donor provided a peripheral blood sample, and peripheral blood mononuclear cells were used for TCR beta sequencing. The Qiagen DNeasy Blood Extraction Kit was used to extract genomic DNA from the blood cell samples. The chain joins TRBV11-2 to TRBJ2-2, with a weak D call of TRBD1 (6 bases match). Sequenced material: PBMCs. The origin of this receptor is a woman aged 25 to 45 in good health and CMV-seropositive. The bases are TGTGCCAGCAGACGATCAGGGGTATCGTACACCGGGGAGCTGTTTTTT. It specifies CASRRSGVSYTGELFF. When the CDR3 is completed using the reference TRBV11-2 and TRBJ2-2 genes on either side, the full variable domain is EAGVAQSPRYKIIEKRQSVAFWCNPISGHATLYWYQQILGQGPKLLIQFQNNGVVDDSQLPKDRFSAERLKGVDSTLKIQPAKLEDSAVYLCASRRSGVSYTGELFFGEGSRLTVL.